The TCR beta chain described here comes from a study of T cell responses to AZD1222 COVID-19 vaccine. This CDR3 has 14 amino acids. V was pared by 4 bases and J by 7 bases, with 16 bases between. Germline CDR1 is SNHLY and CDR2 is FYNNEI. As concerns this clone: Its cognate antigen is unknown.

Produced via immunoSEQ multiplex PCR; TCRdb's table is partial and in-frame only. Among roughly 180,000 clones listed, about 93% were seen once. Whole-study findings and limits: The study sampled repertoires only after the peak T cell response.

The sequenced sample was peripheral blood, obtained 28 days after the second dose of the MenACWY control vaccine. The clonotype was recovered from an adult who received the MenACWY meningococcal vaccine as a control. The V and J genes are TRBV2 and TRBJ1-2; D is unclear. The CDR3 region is CASSVSRVARGYTF. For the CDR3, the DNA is TGTGCCAGCAGTGTTTCCCGGGTAGCCCGTGGCTACACCTTC.